One sample yielded the 20 T cell receptor beta chains listed below, sequenced in a study of blood T cell repertoires in COVID-19. Profiled with immunoSEQ multiplex PCR; TCRdb holds only in-frame clones, not every one. Of over 95,000 clones in the sample, 79% were seen once. The sequencing sample was made of peripheral blood. These receptors all come from a woman at least 80 years old with active or convalescent COVID-19.

This rearrangement joins TRBV19 to TRBJ1-1, with no clear D. V dropped 4 bases and J dropped 4 bases, with 10 bases sitting between them. Looked up from germline, CDR1 is LNHDA and CDR2 is SQIVND (reference sequence). The CDR3 extends over 13 amino acids. The CDR3 DNA follows: TGTGCCAGTAGTAGGCCGGGTGGCACTGAAGCTTTCTTT. Translation gives CASSRPGGTEAFF.

This clone was found once. The V call is TRBV2, the J call TRBJ1-2, with a possible D match to TRBD1 (5 bases). The germline V gene encodes CDR1 SNHLY and CDR2 FYNNEI. V was trimmed by 5 bases and J by 4 bases, leaving 14 bases between them. The CDR3 is 14 amino acids. CDR3 in DNA: TGTGCCAGCAGTAGACAGCTGGGGTCCTATGGCTACACCTTC. Its translation is CASSRQLGSYGYTF.

The chain joins TRBV30 to TRBJ1-6, with a weak D call TRBD1 (5 bases). Trimming took 4 bases from V and 9 from J, leaving 13 bases between them. The length of the CDR3 is 13 residues. CDR1 and CDR2 (germline): GTSNPN, SVGIG (reference sequence). The CDR3 reads CAWTGSIGSPLHF. CDR3 DNA sequence: TGTGCCTGGACAGGGTCAATCGGTTCACCCCTCCACTTT. Based on the CDR3 plus reference TRBV30 and TRBJ1-6, the full variable domain is SQTIHQWPATLVQPVGSPLSLECTVEGTSNPNLYWYRQAAGRGLQLLFYSVGIGQISSEVPQNLSASRPQDRQFILSSKKLLLSDSGFYLCAWTGSIGSPLHFGNGTRLTVT.

The rearrangement links TRBV7-3 to TRBJ2-3; the match to TRBD1 covers 7 bases. With V trimmed by 2 bases and J by 4 bases, 3 bases remained unmatched. Germline CDR1 reads SGHTA; CDR2 reads FQGTGA. The CDR3 loop spans 14 amino acids. This CDR3 is CASSLGQEADTQYF. Here the CDR3 DNA reads TGTGCCAGCAGCTTAGGACAGGAGGCAGATACGCAGTATTTT. Drawing the rest from reference TRBV7-3 and TRBJ2-3, the complete variable domain is GAGVSQTPSNKVTEKGKYVELRCDPISGHTALYWYRQSLGQGPEFLIYFQGTGAADDSGLPNDRFFAVRPEGSVSTLKIQRTERGDSAVYLCASSLGQEADTQYFGPGTRLTVL.

V gene TRBV6-2 or TRBV6-3 combines with J gene TRBJ1-1, with D unresolved. Between the trimmed V and J ends, which lost 4 bases and 10 bases, there was a span of 16 bases. The germline gives CDR1 MNHEY, CDR2 SVGEGT. The CDR3 loop spans 13 amino acids. In DNA, the CDR3 is TGTGCCAGCAGTTCCGCAATGGGAGGAATAGCTTTCTTT. Translated, it gives CASSSAMGGIAFF.

This chain uses TRBV9 with TRBJ2-7; 9 nucleotides line up with TRBD2. The trim removed 0 bases at V and 5 bases at J, leaving 6 bases unmatched. Germline V gene lookup returns CDR1 SGDLS and CDR2 YYNGEE. The CDR3 has 15 amino acids. Written as DNA, the CDR3 is TGTGCCAGCAGCGTAGAGGGACTAGCTACCAACGAGCAGTACTTC. It codes for CASSVEGLATNEQYF. Filled out from reference TRBV9 and TRBJ2-7, the complete variable domain reads DSGVTQTPKHLITATGQRVTLRCSPRSGDLSVYWYQQSLDQGLQFLIQYYNGEERAKGNILERFSAQQFPDLHSELNLSSLELGDSALYFCASSVEGLATNEQYFGPGTRLTVT.

The chain joins TRBV28 to TRBJ2-7; TRBD2 aligns across 10 bases. With V trimmed by 1 base and J by 7 bases, 10 bases remained unmatched. CDR1 and CDR2 from the germline V gene are MDHEN and SYDVKM. The CDR3 contains 16 residues. This chain's CDR3 is CASSLYRLAGASEQYF. Here the CDR3 DNA reads TGTGCCAGCAGTTTATACCGCCTAGCGGGAGCCTCTGAGCAGTACTTC.

J is TRBJ2-5 and V is TRBV19, with D possibly TRBD2 on 5 matching bases. This CDR3 has 15 residues. In germline, CDR1 is LNHDA, CDR2 SQIVND (reference sequence). Trimming removed 7 bases from V and 0 bases from J, with 15 bases in between. The CDR3 DNA is TGTGCCAGTAAGACGGGCAGCGGCTACCAAGAGACCCAGTACTTC. Translation: CASKTGSGYQETQYF. The whole variable domain, filled in from reference TRBV19 and TRBJ2-5, reads DGGITQSPKYLFRKEGQNVTLSCEQNLNHDAMYWYRQDPGQGLRLIYYSQIVNDFQKGDIAEGYSVSREKKESFPLTVTSAQKNPTAFYLCASKTGSGYQETQYFGPGTRLLVL.

The chain has TRBV28 and TRBJ1-2; a possible D gene is TRBD1 (6 bases). Germline values: CDR1 MDHEN, CDR2 SYDVKM. V gave up 5 bases and J gave up 8 bases, with 15 bases separating them. CDR3 length: 13 residues. CDR3 sequence (DNA): TGTGCCAGCAGTCCCGGACAGACGGGGGGCTACACCTTC. Translation gives CASSPGQTGGYTF.

This chain joins TRBV5-1 and TRBJ2-1; weak D call: TRBD2 (5 bases). The germline V gene encodes CDR1 SGHRS and CDR2 YFSETQ. This CDR3 is 15 amino acids long. V lost 0 bases and J lost 1, with 8 bases in between. The CDR3 nucleotides read TGCGCCAGCAGCTTGGGGGAGTTATCCTACAATGAGCAGTTCTTC. Protein sequence: CASSLGELSYNEQFF.

The chain has TRBV29-1 and TRBJ2-3; TRBD1 might be the D (5 bases). The germline V gene has CDR1 SQVTM and CDR2 ANQGSEA. The CDR3 runs 14 residues. V lost 7 bases to trimming and J lost 3 bases, with 17 bases between them. CDR3 nucleotide sequence: TGCAGCGCCCAAGGAAGGGGAAGGACAGATACGCAGTATTTT. As protein: CSAQGRGRTDTQYF.

V gene TRBV10-3 combines with J gene TRBJ2-1, with 7 bases lining up with TRBD1. The CDR3 loop spans 16 amino acids. Germline V gene data show CDR1 as ENHRY and CDR2 as SYGVKD. V shed 5 bases, J shed 5 bases, and the junction held 12 bases outside the gene matches. As DNA, the CDR3 is TGTGCCATCAGTCCACAGGGGTTACGGGTTAACAATGAGCAGTTCTTC. It encodes CAISPQGLRVNNEQFF.

V and J are TRBV10-3 and TRBJ2-1; D remains unclear. Germline V gives CDR1 ENHRY, CDR2 SYGVKD. V lost 2 bases and J lost 0, with 14 bases in between. The CDR3 is 17 amino acids. Here the CDR3 DNA reads TGTGCCATCAGTGAGACAGTTACACCGAGCTCCTACAATGAGCAGTTCTTC. Translating it yields CAISETVTPSSYNEQFF.

The V and J genes are TRBV6-6 and TRBJ2-4, with 10 bases lining up with TRBD1. The junction had 2 bases not matched to a gene; V was cut back by 0 bases and J by 3 bases. Germline CDR1 is MNHNY and CDR2 is SVGAGI (reference sequence). This CDR3 comprises 16 residues. The CDR3 loop is CASSYSTGGSKNIQYF. CDR3 bases: TGTGCCAGCAGTTACTCGACAGGGGGCAGCAAAAACATTCAGTACTTC.

The chain carries TRBV30 and TRBJ2-4; perhaps TRBD1 as D (5 bases). The CDR3 runs 14 residues. Germline V gene data show CDR1 as GTSNPN and CDR2 as SVGIG (reference sequence). Trimming stripped 4 bases from V and 1 base from J, with 11 bases between. The CDR3: CAWNAGWAKNIQYF. For the CDR3, the DNA is TGTGCCTGGAACGCAGGGTGGGCCAAAAACATTCAGTACTTC. The complete variable domain, with remaining parts taken from reference TRBV30 and TRBJ2-4, reads SQTIHQWPATLVQPVGSPLSLECTVEGTSNPNLYWYRQAAGRGLQLLFYSVGIGQISSEVPQNLSASRPQDRQFILSSKKLLLSDSGFYLCAWNAGWAKNIQYFGAGTRLSVL.

The gene calls are TRBV19 and TRBJ1-5; 7 bases align to TRBD1. The length of the CDR3 is 14 residues. J was trimmed by 7 bases and V by 4 bases; bases with no gene match: 7. The germline gives CDR1 LNHDA, CDR2 SQIVND (reference sequence). The CDR3 spells CASSTPDRLQPQHF. The DNA for the CDR3 is TGTGCCAGTAGTACCCCGGACAGGTTACAGCCCCAGCATTTT.

This sequence joins TRBV10-1 and TRBJ1-4; D is possibly TRBD1 (5 bases). Trimming stripped 2 bases from V and 11 bases from J, with 6 bases between. Germline CDR1 is WNHNN and CDR2 is SYGVQD (reference sequence). CDR3 length: 11 residues. In nucleotides, the CDR3 is TGCGCCAGCAGTGAGAAGGGGAAACTGTTTTTT. Translation: CASSEKGKLFF.

The chain combines TRBV5-1 with TRBJ1-4, with 10 bases that match TRBD1. Trimming took 4 bases from V and 6 from J; bases not matched to a gene: 3. Germline V CDR1 and CDR2: SGHRS, YFSETQ. CDR3 length: 14 amino acids. Written as DNA, the CDR3 is TGCGCCAGCAGCCGGGACAGGGGTTATGAAAAACTGTTTTTT. Translated: CASSRDRGYEKLFF.

V usage is TRBV5-4 and J usage is TRBJ1-4; possibly TRBD1 for D (6 bases). Germline-derived CDR1 and CDR2 are SGHNT and YYREEE (reference sequence). V was pared by 3 bases and J by 7 bases, with 19 bases between. This CDR3 is 16 amino acids long. CDR3 sequence: CASSSKQGTLGEKLFF. The DNA for the CDR3 is TGTGCCAGCAGCTCTAAACAGGGAACATTAGGTGAAAAACTGTTTTTT.

The chain recombines TRBV5-6 with TRBJ2-3; D might be TRBD2 (6 bases). V was trimmed by 5 bases and J by 1 base, leaving 11 bases between them. Germline V gene lookup returns CDR1 SGHDT and CDR2 YYEEEE. The CDR3 is made up of 14 amino acids. The chain's CDR3 is CASSPGERTDTQYF. DNA of the CDR3: TGTGCCAGCAGTCCGGGAGAGCGCACAGATACGCAGTATTTT.